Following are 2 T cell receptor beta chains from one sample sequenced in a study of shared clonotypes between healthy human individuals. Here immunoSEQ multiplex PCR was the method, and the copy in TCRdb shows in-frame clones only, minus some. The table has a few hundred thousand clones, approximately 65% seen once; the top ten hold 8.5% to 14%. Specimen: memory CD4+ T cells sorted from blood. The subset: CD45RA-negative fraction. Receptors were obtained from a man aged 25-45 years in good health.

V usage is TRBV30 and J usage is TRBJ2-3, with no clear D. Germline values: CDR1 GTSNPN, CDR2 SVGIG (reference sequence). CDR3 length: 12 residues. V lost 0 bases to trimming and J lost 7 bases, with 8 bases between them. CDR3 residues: CAWSVSGYTQYF. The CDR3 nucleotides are TGTGCCTGGAGTGTATCCGGGTATACGCAGTATTTT.

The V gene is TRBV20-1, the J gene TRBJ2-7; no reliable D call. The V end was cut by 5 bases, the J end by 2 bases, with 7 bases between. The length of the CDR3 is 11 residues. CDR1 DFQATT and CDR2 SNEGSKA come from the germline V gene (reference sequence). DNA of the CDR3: TGCAGTGCTTCGGTAACCTACGAGCAGTACTTC. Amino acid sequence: CSASVTYEQYF.